This T cell receptor (beta chain) was captured by sequencing in a study of cytomegalovirus exposure and HLA in healthy donors. CDR1 and CDR2 from the germline V gene are LNHNV and YYDKDF (reference sequence). Trimming removed 0 bases from V and 2 bases from J, with 17 bases in between. This CDR3 is 18 amino acids long. The PCR used 60 Vbeta and 13 Jbeta primers. Some clones are missing from TCRdb's copy, which holds only in-frame ones; the method was immunoSEQ multiplex PCR. This table holds 130,000 or so clones, 7% to 9.5% found once. The clonotype comes from a middle-aged woman in good health and CMV-seropositive. What was sequenced was PBMCs. The rearrangement uses TRBV15 and TRBJ1-3; D may be TRBD1 (6 bases). The CDR3 here is CATSRDRGNRAPGNTIYF. The CDR3 region has the DNA TGTGCCACCAGCAGAGACCGGGGCAACAGGGCCCCTGGAAACACCATATATTTT.